This is a list of T cell receptor beta chains from one sample in a study of cytomegalovirus exposure and HLA in healthy donors. The table came from immunoSEQ multiplex PCR; TCRdb's copy has only in-frame clones and leaves some out. The table records some 150,000 clones, roughly four fifths of them present only once. Sequenced sample: PBMCs. These receptors all come from a man in his fifties or sixties in good health and CMV-seropositive. Both conserved end residues are part of each CDR3. D genes are given only for firm matches. Clone size is stated in some rows and not others, as once, few, many or a class when expanded.

clone_size: .; j_call: TRBJ2-2; v_call: TRBV10-1; d_call: .; cdr3_nt: TGCGCCAGCATGAAAACAGCGAACACCGGGGAGCTGTTTTTT; cdr3_aa: CASMKTANTGELFF
clone_size: few; j_call: TRBJ1-1; v_call: TRBV5-1; d_call: TRBD1; cdr3_nt: TGCGCCAGCAGCCATATCGGGACAGGGGGCACTGAAGCTTTCTTT; cdr3_aa: CASSHIGTGGTEAFF
clone_size: .; j_call: TRBJ2-7; v_call: TRBV6-1; d_call: .; cdr3_nt: TGTGCCAGCAGCACTTTCTACGAGCAGTACTTC; cdr3_aa: CASSTFYEQYF
clone_size: once; j_call: TRBJ2-7; v_call: TRBV7-9; d_call: TRBD2; cdr3_nt: TGTGCCAGCAGCTTGATAACGACTAGCGGGAGGGTCGAGCAGTACTTC; cdr3_aa: CASSLITTSGRVEQYF
clone_size: .; j_call: TRBJ2-7; v_call: TRBV5-6; d_call: TRBD2; cdr3_nt: TGTGCCAGCAGCCGGGCGGGGGGGGCCTACGAGCAGTACTTC; cdr3_aa: CASSRAGGAYEQYF
clone_size: .; j_call: TRBJ1-2; v_call: TRBV28; d_call: .; cdr3_nt: TGTGCCAGCAGTTTTCAGGGGAACAATCCCTATGGCTACACCTTC; cdr3_aa: CASSFQGNNPYGYTF
clone_size: .; j_call: TRBJ1-2; v_call: TRBV30; d_call: TRBD1; cdr3_nt: TGTGCCTGGAGTGTAACAGGGGGGTTAGATGGCTACACCTTC; cdr3_aa: CAWSVTGGLDGYTF
clone_size: .; j_call: TRBJ1-1; v_call: TRBV5-1; d_call: .; cdr3_nt: TGCGCCAGCAGCCTAGGTCGCACAGGGATCACTGAAGCTTTCTTT; cdr3_aa: CASSLGRTGITEAFF
clone_size: .; j_call: TRBJ2-5; v_call: TRBV30; d_call: .; cdr3_nt: TGTGCCTGGACCCTTTTCCGAGAGACCCAGTACTTC; cdr3_aa: CAWTLFRETQYF
clone_size: .; j_call: TRBJ2-1; v_call: TRBV9; d_call: TRBD2; cdr3_nt: TGTGCCAGCAGCGTAGGCGGGAGTGGTAATGAGCAGTTCTTC; cdr3_aa: CASSVGGSGNEQFF
clone_size: .; j_call: TRBJ2-2; v_call: TRBV18; d_call: TRBD2; cdr3_nt: TGTGCCAGCTCACCCTCCTTGGCGGGAGAGAACACCGGGGAGCTGTTTTTT; cdr3_aa: CASSPSLAGENTGELFF
clone_size: .; j_call: TRBJ2-1; v_call: TRBV11-3; d_call: .; cdr3_nt: TGTGCCAGCAGCTTACGGGGGGCTAGCGGAATTAAAAACAATGAGCAGTTCTTC; cdr3_aa: CASSLRGASGIKNNEQFF
clone_size: .; j_call: TRBJ1-2; v_call: TRBV28; d_call: .; cdr3_nt: TGTGCCAGCAGTTTCGGTTCAGGGGTCGATGGCTACACCTTC; cdr3_aa: CASSFGSGVDGYTF
clone_size: .; j_call: TRBJ2-3; v_call: TRBV11-1; d_call: TRBD2; cdr3_nt: TGTGCCAGCAGCTTAGAACGGGCGGGAGCCACCACAGATACGCAGTATTTT; cdr3_aa: CASSLERAGATTDTQYF
clone_size: .; j_call: TRBJ2-7; v_call: TRBV7-3; d_call: TRBD2; cdr3_nt: TGTGCCAGCAGCTTATTAGCGGGGGCGTCCTACGAGCAGTACTTC; cdr3_aa: CASSLLAGASYEQYF
clone_size: once; j_call: TRBJ1-2; v_call: TRBV28; d_call: TRBD1; cdr3_nt: TGTGCCAGCAGAAAACTAGGGACAGGGGGCTCGCAAGGCTACACCTTC; cdr3_aa: CASRKLGTGGSQGYTF